This T cell receptor beta chain originates from a study of cytomegalovirus exposure and HLA in healthy donors. Study-level points and caveats: V- and J-gene trimming in TCR beta was tied to a missense DCLRE1C variant by an analysis performed later.

Both 60 Vbeta primers and 13 Jbeta primers went into the PCR. The method was immunoSEQ multiplex PCR; TCRdb's version includes in-frame clones alone and lacks a portion of them. The data show around 230,000 clones, 82% seen once. This CDR3 is 12 amino acids long. The germline V and J ends were trimmed by 2 bases and 4 bases, with 8 bases remaining between them. Germline V gene sequence: CDR1 GTSNPN, CDR2 SVGIG (reference sequence). This clone was seen more than once but under ten times. Its specificity is not known. The chain recombines TRBV30 with TRBJ2-5; maybe TRBD1 (5 bases). Sequenced input: PBMCs. This TCR was sampled from a man aged 35 to 55 in good health and CMV-seropositive. CDR3 coding DNA: TGTGCCTGGAGTATAGGGGCAGAGACCCAGTACTTC. Protein product: CAWSIGAETQYF.